The clone carrying this T cell receptor beta chain has just one count. Its target is not known. Germline CDR1 DFQATT, CDR2 SNEGSKA (reference sequence). The V and J ends lost 6 bases and 9 bases respectively, with 12 bases between them. CDR3 length: 11 residues. Profiled with immunoSEQ multiplex PCR; TCRdb holds only in-frame clones, not every one. This sample carries under 85,000 clones, roughly 88% of them seen once, and the ten largest clones take approximately 1.3%. The entry originates in a study of graft-versus-host responses after intestinal transplantation. Study as a whole: Recipients got multivisceral, liver-intestinal, or isolated intestinal transplants. Overall study results and limits: In recipient marrow, GvH clones were found, and some appeared first in ileum or blood.

Sequenced here: unstimulated CD8+ T cells sorted from spleen or lymph node cells, sampled before intestinal transplant. This TCR came from a human donor who received an intestinal transplant. The gene calls are TRBV20-1 and TRBJ2-4; D is unresolved. CDR3 region: CSAVELGIQYF. CDR3 in DNA: TGCAGTGCGGTCGAGCTTGGCATTCAGTACTTC.